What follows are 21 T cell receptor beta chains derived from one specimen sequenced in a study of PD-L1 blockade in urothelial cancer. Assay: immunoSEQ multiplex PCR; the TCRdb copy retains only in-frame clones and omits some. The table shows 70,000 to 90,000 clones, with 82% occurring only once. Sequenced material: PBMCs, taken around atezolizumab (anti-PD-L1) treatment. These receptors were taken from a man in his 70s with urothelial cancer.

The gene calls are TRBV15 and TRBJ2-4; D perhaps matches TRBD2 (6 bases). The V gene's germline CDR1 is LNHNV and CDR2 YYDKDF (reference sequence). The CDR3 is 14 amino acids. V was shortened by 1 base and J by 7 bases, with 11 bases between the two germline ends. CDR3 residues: CATSRVGGGNIQYF. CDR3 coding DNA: TGTGCCACCAGCAGAGTGGGGGGTGGGAACATTCAGTACTTC.

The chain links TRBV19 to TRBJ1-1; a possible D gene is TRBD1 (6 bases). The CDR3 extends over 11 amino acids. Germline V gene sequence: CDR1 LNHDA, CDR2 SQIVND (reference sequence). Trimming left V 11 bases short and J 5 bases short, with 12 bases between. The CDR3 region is CACRGQTEAFF. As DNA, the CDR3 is TGTGCCTGCAGGGGTCAGACTGAAGCTTTCTTT.

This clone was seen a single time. CDR3 in DNA: TGTGCCAGCAGCTTGGGGACTAGCGGGCAAGAGACCCAGTACTTC. It specifies CASSLGTSGQETQYF. V gene TRBV5-4 combines with J gene TRBJ2-5; 11 bases fit TRBD2. This CDR3 region has 15 residues. Germline lookup yields CDR1 SGHNT and CDR2 YYREEE (reference sequence). Trimming cost V 0 bases and J 2 bases; bases outside gene matches: 0.

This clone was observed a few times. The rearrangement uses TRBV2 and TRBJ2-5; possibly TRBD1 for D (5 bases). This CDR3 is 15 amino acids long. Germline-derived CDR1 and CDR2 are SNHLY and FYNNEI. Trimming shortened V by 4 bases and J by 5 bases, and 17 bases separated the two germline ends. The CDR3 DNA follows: TGTGCCAGCAGTGCCAGGGTGTCCTCGCGGGAGACCCAGTACTTC. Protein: CASSARVSSRETQYF.

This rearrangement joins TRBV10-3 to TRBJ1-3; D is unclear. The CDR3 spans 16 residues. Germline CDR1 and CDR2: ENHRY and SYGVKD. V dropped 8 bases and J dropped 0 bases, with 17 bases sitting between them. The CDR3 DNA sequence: TGTGCCATCGGAGGGCTGGGAGTACGCTCTGGAAACACCATATATTTT. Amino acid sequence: CAIGGLGVRSGNTIYF.

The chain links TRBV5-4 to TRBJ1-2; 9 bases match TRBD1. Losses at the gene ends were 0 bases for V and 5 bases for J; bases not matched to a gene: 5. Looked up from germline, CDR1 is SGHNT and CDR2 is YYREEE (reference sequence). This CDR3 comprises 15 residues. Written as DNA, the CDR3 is TGTGCCAGCAGCTTGGCCGGGACAGGGAGGTATGGCTACACCTTC. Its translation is CASSLAGTGRYGYTF. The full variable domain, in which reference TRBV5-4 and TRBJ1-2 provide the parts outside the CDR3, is ETGVTQSPTHLIKTRGQQVTLRCSSQSGHNTVSWYQQALGQGPQFIFQYYREEENGRGNFPPRFSGLQFPNYSSELNVNALELDDSALYLCASSLAGTGRYGYTFGSGTRLTVV.

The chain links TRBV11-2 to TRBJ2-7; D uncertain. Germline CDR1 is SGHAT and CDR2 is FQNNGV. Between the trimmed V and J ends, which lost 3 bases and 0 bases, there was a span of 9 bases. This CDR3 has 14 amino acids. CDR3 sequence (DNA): TGTGCCAGCAGCTTTGGCAGTACCTCCTACGAGCAGTACTTC. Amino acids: CASSFGSTSYEQYF.

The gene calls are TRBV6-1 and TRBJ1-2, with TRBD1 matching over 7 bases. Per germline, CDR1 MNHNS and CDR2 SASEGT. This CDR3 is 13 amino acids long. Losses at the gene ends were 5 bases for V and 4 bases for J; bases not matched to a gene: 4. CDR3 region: CASSSGQVYGYTF. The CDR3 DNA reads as TGTGCCAGCAGTTCCGGACAGGTCTATGGCTACACCTTC.

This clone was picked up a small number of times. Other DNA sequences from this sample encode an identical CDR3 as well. CDR3 nucleotides: TGTGCCAGCAGCCAAGAGTTAGCGGGAGAAGAGACCCAGTACTTC. It translates to CASSQELAGEETQYF. This chain uses TRBV4-2 with TRBJ2-5, with 9 bases lining up with TRBD2. V lost 0 bases to trimming and J lost 3 bases; unmatched junction nucleotides: 2. This CDR3 contains 15 residues. Germline CDR1 and CDR2: LGHNA and YNFKEQ.

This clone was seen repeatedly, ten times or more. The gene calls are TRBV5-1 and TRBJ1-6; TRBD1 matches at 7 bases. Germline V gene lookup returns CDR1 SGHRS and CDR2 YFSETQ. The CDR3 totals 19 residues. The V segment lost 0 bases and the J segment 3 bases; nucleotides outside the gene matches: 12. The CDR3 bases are TGCGCCAGCAGCTTGGGTCCCCGGACAGGACTATACTATAATTCACCCCTCCACTTT. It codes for CASSLGPRTGLYYNSPLHF.

The CDR3 spells CASSPNLGGSYEQYF. The CDR3 DNA reads TGTGCCAGCAGCCCGAACCTAGGTGGCTCCTACGAGCAGTACTTC. This chain links TRBV5-4 with TRBJ2-7; the D is unclear. The length of the CDR3 is 15 residues. Germline loops: CDR1 SGHNT, CDR2 YYREEE (reference sequence). Trimming took 4 bases from V and 0 from J, leaving 14 bases between them.

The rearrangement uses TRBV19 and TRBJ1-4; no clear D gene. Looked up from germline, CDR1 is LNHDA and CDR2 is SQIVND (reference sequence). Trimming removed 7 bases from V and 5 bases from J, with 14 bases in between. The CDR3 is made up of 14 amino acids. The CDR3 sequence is CASTPGSMNEKLFF. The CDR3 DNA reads TGTGCCAGTACTCCGGGGTCAATGAATGAAAAACTGTTTTTT.

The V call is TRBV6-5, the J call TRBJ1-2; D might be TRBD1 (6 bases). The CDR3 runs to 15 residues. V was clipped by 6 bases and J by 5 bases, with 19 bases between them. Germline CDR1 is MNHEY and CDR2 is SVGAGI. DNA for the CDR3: TGTGCCAGCAGATCCCAGGGGACATCCCAGTATGGCTACACCTTC. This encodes CASRSQGTSQYGYTF.

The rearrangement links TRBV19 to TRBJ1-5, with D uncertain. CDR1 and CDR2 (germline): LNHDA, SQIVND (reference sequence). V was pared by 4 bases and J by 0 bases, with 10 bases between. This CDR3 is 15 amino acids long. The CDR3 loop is CASSTTITSNQPQHF. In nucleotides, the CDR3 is TGTGCCAGTAGTACGACAATTACTAGCAATCAGCCCCAGCATTTT. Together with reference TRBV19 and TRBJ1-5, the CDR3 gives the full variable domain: DGGITQSPKYLFRKEGQNVTLSCEQNLNHDAMYWYRQDPGQGLRLIYYSQIVNDFQKGDIAEGYSVSREKKESFPLTVTSAQKNPTAFYLCASSTTITSNQPQHFGDGTRLSIL.

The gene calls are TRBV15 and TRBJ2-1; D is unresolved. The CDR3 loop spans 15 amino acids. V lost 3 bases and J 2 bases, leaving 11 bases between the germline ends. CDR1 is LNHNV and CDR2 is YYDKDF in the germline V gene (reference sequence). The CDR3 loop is CATSRTSGPYNEQFF. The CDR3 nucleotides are TGTGCCACCAGCAGGACTTCGGGTCCCTACAATGAGCAGTTCTTC.

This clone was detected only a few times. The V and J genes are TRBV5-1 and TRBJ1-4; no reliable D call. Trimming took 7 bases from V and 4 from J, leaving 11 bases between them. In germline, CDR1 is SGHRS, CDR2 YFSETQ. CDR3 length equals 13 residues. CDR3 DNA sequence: TGCGCCAGCCGGTCGGGGATTAATGAAAAACTGTTTTTT. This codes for CASRSGINEKLFF.

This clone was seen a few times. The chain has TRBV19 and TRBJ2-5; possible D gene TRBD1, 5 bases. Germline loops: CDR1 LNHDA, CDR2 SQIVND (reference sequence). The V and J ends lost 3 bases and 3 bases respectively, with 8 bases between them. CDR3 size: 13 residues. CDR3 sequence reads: CASSMSREETQYF. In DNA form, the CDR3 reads TGTGCCAGTAGTATGAGCAGGGAAGAGACCCAGTACTTC.

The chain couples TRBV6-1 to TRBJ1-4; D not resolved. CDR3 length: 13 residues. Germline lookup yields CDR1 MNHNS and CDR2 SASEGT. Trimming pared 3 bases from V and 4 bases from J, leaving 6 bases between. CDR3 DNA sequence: TGTGCCAGCAGTGAGGGCAGTAATGAAAAACTGTTTTTT. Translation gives CASSEGSNEKLFF.

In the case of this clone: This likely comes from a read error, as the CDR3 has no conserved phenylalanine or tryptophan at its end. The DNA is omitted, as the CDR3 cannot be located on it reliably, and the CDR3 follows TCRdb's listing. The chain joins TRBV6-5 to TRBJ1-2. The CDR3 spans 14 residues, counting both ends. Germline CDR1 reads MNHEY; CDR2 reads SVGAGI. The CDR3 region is CASSYCKGGRKTYG.

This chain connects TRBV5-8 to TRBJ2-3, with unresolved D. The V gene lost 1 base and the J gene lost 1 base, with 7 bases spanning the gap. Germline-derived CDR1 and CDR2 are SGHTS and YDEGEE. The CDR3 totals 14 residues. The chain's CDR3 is CASSLYTGTDTQYF. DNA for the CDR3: TGTGCCAGCAGCTTGTATACAGGCACAGATACGCAGTATTTT.

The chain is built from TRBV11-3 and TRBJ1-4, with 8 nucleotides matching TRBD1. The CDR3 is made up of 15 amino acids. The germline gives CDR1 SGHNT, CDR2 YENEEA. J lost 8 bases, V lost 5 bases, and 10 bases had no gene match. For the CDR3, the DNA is TGTGCCAGCAGCCCCCTGGGGACAGGTCAAGAAAAACTGTTTTTT. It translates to CASSPLGTGQEKLFF.